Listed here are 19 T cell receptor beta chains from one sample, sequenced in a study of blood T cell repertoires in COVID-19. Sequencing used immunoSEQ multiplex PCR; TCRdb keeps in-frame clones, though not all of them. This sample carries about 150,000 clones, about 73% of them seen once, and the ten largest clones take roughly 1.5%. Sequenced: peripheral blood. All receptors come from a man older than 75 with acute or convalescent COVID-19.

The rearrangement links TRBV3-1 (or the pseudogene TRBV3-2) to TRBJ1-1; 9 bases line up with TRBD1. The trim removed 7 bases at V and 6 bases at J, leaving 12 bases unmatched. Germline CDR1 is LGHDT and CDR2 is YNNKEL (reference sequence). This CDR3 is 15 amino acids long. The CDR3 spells CASTGTGIVRAEAFF. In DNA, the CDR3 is TGTGCCAGCACGGGGACAGGGATTGTGCGGGCTGAAGCTTTCTTT.

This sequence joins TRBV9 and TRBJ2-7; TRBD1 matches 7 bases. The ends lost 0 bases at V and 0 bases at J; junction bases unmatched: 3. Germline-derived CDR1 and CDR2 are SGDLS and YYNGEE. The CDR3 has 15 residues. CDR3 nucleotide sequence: TGTGCCAGCAGCGTAGTTTCAGGGGGCTCCTACGAGCAGTACTTC. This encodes CASSVVSGGSYEQYF.

CDR3: CASSSLQGTYGYTF. The CDR3 coding sequence is TGTGCCAGCAGCTCTTTACAGGGGACCTATGGCTACACCTTC. The chain carries TRBV27 and TRBJ1-2, with TRBD1 matching 7 bases. The ends lost 6 bases at V and 4 bases at J; junction bases unmatched: 8. Germline V gives CDR1 MNHEY, CDR2 SMNVEV (reference sequence). The CDR3 loop spans 14 amino acids.

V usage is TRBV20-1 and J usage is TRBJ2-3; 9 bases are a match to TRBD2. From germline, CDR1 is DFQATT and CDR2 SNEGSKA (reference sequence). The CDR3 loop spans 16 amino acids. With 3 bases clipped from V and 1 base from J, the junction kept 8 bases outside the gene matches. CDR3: CSASPLAGAGTDTQYF. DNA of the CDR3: TGCAGTGCTAGTCCGTTAGCGGGGGCTGGCACAGATACGCAGTATTTT.

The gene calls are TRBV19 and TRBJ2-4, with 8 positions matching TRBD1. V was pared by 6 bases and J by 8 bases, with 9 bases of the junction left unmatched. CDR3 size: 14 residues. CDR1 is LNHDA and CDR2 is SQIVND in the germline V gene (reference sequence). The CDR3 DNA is TGTGCCAGTAGGAACAGGGGGGAATCGGACATTCAGTACTTC. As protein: CASRNRGESDIQYF.

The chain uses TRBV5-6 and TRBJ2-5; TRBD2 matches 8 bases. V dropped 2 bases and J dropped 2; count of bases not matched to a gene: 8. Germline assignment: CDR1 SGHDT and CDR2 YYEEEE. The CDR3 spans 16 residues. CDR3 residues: CASSFVAGGLQETQYF. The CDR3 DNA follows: TGTGCCAGCAGCTTTGTGGCGGGGGGACTGCAAGAGACCCAGTACTTC.

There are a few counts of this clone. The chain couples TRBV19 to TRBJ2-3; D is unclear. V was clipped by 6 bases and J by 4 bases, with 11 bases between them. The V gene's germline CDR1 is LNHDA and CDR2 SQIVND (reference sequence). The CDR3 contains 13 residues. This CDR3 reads CASSPVRADTQYF. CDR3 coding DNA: TGTGCCAGTAGCCCGGTGCGCGCAGATACGCAGTATTTT.

The CDR3 nucleotides are TGCGCCAGCAGCTCAATCGGACAGAGCTACGAGCAGTACTTC. It specifies CASSSIGQSYEQYF. The chain combines TRBV5-1 with TRBJ2-7; tentative D call: TRBD1 (6 bases). Germline CDR1 reads SGHRS; CDR2 reads YFSETQ. The CDR3 is made up of 14 amino acids. The V and J ends lost 3 bases and 3 bases respectively, with 13 bases between them.

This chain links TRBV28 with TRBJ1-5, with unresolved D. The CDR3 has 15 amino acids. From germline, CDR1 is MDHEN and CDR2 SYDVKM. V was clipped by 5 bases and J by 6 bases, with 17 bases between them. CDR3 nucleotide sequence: TGTGCCAGCAGTGGCACAGATAAGTTGGGTCAGCCCCAGCATTTT. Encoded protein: CASSGTDKLGQPQHF.

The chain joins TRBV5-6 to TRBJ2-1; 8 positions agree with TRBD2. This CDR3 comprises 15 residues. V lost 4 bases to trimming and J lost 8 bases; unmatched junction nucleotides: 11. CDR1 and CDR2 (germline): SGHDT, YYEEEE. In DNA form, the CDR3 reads TGTGCCAGCAGCACGGGGGGGCCTTGGGGCCATGAGCAGTTCTTC. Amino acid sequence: CASSTGGPWGHEQFF.

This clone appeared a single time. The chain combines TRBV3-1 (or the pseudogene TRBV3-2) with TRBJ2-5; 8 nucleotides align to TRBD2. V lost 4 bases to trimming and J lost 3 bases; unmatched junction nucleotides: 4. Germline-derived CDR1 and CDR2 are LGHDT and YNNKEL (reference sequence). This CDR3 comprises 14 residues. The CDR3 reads CASSPRLAKETQYF. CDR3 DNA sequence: TGTGCCAGCAGCCCACGACTAGCGAAAGAGACCCAGTACTTC.

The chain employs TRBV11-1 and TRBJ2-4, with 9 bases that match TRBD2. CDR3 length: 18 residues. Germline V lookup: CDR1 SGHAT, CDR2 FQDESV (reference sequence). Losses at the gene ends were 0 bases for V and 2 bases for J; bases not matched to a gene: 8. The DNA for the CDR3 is TGTGCCAGCAGCTTAGCGTTGAGCGGGGGGACCTCCAAAAACATTCAGTACTTC. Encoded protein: CASSLALSGGTSKNIQYF.

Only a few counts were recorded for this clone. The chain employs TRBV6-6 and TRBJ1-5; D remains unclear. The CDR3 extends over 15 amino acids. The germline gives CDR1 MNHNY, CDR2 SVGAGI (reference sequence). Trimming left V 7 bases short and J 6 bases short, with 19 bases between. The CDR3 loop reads CASTYSGLGGQPQHF. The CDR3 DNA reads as TGTGCCAGCACCTACAGCGGGCTTGGAGGTCAGCCCCAGCATTTT.

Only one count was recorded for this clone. The CDR3 spells CSGSGLTDTQYF. In DNA form, the CDR3 reads TGCAGCGGAAGCGGCCTCACAGATACGCAGTATTTT. This sequence joins TRBV29-1 and TRBJ2-3; D might be TRBD2 (5 bases). This CDR3 comprises 12 residues. The ends were cut back, 7 bases at V and 2 bases at J, with 10 bases in the middle. Germline CDR1 reads SQVTM; CDR2 reads ANQGSEA.

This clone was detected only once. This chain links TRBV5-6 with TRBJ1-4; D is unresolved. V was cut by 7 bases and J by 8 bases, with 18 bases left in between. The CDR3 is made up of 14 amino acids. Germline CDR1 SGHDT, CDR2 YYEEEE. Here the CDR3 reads CASPWGGKQEKLFF. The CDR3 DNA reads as TGTGCCAGCCCCTGGGGAGGGAAGCAAGAAAAACTGTTTTTT.

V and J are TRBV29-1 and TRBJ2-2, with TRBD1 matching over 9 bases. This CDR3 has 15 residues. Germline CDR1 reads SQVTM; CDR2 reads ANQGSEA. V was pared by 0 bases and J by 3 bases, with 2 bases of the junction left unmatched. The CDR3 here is CSVEEDRGHTGELFF. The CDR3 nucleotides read TGCAGCGTTGAAGAGGACAGGGGACACACCGGGGAGCTGTTTTTT.

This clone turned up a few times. This CDR3 reads CASSTQSGGPSTDTQYF. CDR3 nucleotides: TGTGCCAGCAGTACCCAGAGCGGGGGGCCTAGCACAGATACGCAGTATTTT. The chain employs TRBV2 and TRBJ2-3; 9 nucleotides align to TRBD2. The CDR3 contains 17 residues. V shed 5 bases and J 0 bases; nucleotides not matched to a gene: 9. Germline V gene sequence: CDR1 SNHLY, CDR2 FYNNEI.

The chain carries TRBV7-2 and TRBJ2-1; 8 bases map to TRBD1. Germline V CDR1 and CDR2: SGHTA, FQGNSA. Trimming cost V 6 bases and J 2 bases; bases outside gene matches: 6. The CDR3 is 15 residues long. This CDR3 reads CASSRTGSPYNEQFF. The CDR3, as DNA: TGTGCCAGCAGTCGGACAGGGTCCCCCTACAATGAGCAGTTCTTC.

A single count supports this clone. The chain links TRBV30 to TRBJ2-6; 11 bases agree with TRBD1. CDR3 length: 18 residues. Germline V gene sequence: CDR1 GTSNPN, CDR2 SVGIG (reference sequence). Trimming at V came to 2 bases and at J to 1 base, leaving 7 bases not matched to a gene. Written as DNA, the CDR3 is TGTGCCTGGAGTCCCACCGGGACAGGGGGTTCTGGGGCCAACGTCCTGACTTTC. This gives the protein CAWSPTGTGGSGANVLTF.